This paragraph reports one T cell receptor beta chain. Profiling relied on immunoSEQ multiplex PCR, and the TCRdb table lists in-frame clones only, not all of them. The sample contains more than 150,000 clones, approximately 87% of which appear only once. The sample belongs to a study of blood T cell repertoires in COVID-19. CDR3 length: 15 amino acids. Trimming left V 3 bases short and J 1 base short, with 12 bases between. Germline CDR1 reads KGHSH; CDR2 reads LQKENI. Sequences were obtained from peripheral blood. The J gene is TRBJ1-2, the V gene TRBV18, with D possibly being TRBD1 (6 bases). The receptor's source is a man in his 70s with active or convalescent COVID-19. The CDR3 spells CASSPDRQFNYGYTF. CDR3 coding DNA: TGTGCCAGCTCACCGGACAGACAATTTAACTATGGCTACACCTTC.